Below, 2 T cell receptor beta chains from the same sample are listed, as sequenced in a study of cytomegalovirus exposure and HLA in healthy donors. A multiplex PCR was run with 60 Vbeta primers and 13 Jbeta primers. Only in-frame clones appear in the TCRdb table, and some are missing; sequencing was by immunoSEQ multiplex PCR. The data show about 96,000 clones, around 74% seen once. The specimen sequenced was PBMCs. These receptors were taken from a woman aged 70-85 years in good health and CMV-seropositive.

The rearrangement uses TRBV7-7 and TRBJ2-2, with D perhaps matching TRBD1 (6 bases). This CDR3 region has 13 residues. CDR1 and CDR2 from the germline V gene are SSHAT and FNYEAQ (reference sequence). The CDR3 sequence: CASAREGAGELFF. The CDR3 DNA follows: TGTGCTAGCGCCCGCGAGGGGGCCGGGGAGCTGTTTTTT.

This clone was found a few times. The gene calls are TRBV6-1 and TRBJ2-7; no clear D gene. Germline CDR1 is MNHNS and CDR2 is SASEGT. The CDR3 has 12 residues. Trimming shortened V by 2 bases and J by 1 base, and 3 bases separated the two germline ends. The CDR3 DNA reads TGTGCCAGCAGTGAATCTTCCTACGAGCAGTACTTC. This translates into CASSESSYEQYF.